This T cell receptor (beta chain) appears in the sequencing data of a study of regulatory T cells in long-lasting Graves disease. The V end was cut by 7 bases, the J end by 6 bases, with 18 bases between. The CDR3 is made up of 15 amino acids. Germline V lookup: CDR1 MNHNS, CDR2 SASEGT. Time point given: newly diagnosed GD, antithyroid drugs for less than 3 months. Scientists built the TCR library using RNA that was extracted from PBMCs. Arm-PCR with iRepertoire HTBI primers amplified the CDR3 regions for these TCR beta libraries. Each CDR3 protein is one row after TCRdb ran MiXCR on the multiplex PCR reads. The sample has about 200,000 distinct CDR3 sequences, around 20% seen once; the top ten hold less than 25%. This clonotype has at least ten counts.

J is TRBJ2-2 and V is TRBV6-1; D gene uncertain. The receptor's source is a female donor with Graves disease. The material sequenced was peripheral blood mononuclear cells (PBMCs), taken at new diagnosis, from a patient treated with antithyroid drugs. As DNA, the CDR3 is TGTGCCAGCAAAGTTGACCCAGCTCTAGCCGGGGAGCTGTTTTTT. It is translated as CASKVDPALAGELFF.